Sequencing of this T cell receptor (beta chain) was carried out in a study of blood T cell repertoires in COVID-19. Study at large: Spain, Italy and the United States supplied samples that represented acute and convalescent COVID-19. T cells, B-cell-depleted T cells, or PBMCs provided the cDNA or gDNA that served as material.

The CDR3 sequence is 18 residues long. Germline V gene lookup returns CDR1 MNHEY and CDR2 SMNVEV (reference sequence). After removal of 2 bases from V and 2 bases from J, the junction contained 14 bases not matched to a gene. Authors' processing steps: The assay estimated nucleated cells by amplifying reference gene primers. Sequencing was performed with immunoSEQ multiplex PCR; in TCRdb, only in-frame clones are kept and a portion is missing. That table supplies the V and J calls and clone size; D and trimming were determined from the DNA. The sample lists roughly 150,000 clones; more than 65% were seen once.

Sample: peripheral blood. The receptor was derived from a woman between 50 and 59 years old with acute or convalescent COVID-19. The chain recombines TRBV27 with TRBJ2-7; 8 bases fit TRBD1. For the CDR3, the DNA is TGTGCCAGCAGTTTAAGGGCAGGGGGCGACGGCCTAGCCTACGAGCAGTACTTC. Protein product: CASSLRAGGDGLAYEQYF.